The source of this T cell receptor beta chain is a study of T cells after yellow fever vaccination. Study context: Preparing low-cell-number fractions relied on SMART-Seq v4 Ultra Low Input.

TCRdb passed the 5' RACE reads through MiXCR, listing each CDR3 protein once. The sample holds 500,000 to 650,000 distinct CDR3 sequences, roughly a sixth seen once. The table lists this clonotype with a few counts. The CDR3 consists of 12 residues. Per germline, CDR1 LGHDT and CDR2 YNNKEL (reference sequence). V gave up 4 bases and J gave up 15 bases, with 16 bases separating them. The J gene is TRBJ2-4, the V gene TRBV3-1; D tentatively reads TRBD1 or TRBD2 (5 bases each). The sample in question was PBMCs, obtained 5 days after the first yellow fever vaccination. This clonotype originated in a man between 18 and 35 years old who received the YFV17D yellow fever vaccine. CDR3 in DNA: TGTGCCAGCAGCCCAGGGCAGGGAGTTTGGTACTTC. Protein: CASSPGQGVWYF.